A single sample is the source of the 24 T cell receptor beta chains below, sequenced in a study of T cells in localized non-small cell lung cancer. TCRdb's table, derived via immunoSEQ multiplex PCR, lists solely in-frame clones and lacks some. The sample includes approximately 70,000 clones, 86% of them seen just once. The source was peripheral blood, collected before any cancer treatment. All receptors come from an older male donor with stage III squamous cell lung carcinoma.

This clone has just a few counts. This rearrangement joins TRBV2 to TRBJ2-7, with D tentatively TRBD2 (5 bases). The V and J ends lost 6 bases and 0 bases respectively, with 6 bases between them. The CDR3 is 12 amino acids. CDR1 and CDR2 (germline): SNHLY, FYNNEI. CDR3: CASSRDSYEQYF. Written as DNA, the CDR3 is TGTGCCAGCAGCCGGGACTCCTACGAGCAGTACTTC.

V gene TRBV19 combines with J gene TRBJ2-2; 9 bases fit TRBD1. The CDR3 has 16 amino acids. Losses at the gene ends were 3 bases for V and 4 bases for J; bases not matched to a gene: 6. Germline lookup yields CDR1 LNHDA and CDR2 SQIVND (reference sequence). In DNA form, the CDR3 reads TGTGCCAGTAGTATTGGACAGGGGTATGGCACCGGGGAGCTGTTTTTT. It translates to CASSIGQGYGTGELFF.

V usage is TRBV29-1 and J usage is TRBJ2-5; D call uncertain. V lost 7 bases and J lost 3, with 12 bases in between. The CDR3 has 12 amino acids. Germline CDR1 and CDR2: SQVTM and ANQGSEA. CDR3 sequence: CSGFGGEETQYF. The CDR3 DNA sequence: TGCAGCGGTTTTGGTGGGGAAGAGACCCAGTACTTC.

J is TRBJ2-1 and V is TRBV27, with 7 bases aligning to TRBD2. V dropped 6 bases and J dropped 1; count of bases not matched to a gene: 9. Germline CDR1 and CDR2: MNHEY and SMNVEV (reference sequence). This CDR3 is built from 16 residues. The CDR3 loop reads CASSPTGGKSYNEQFF. In DNA form, the CDR3 reads TGTGCCAGCAGCCCCACCGGGGGGAAGTCCTACAATGAGCAGTTCTTC.

A few counts support this clone. The chain recombines TRBV7-2 with TRBJ2-3; D is tentatively TRBD1 or TRBD2 (5 bases each). Per germline, CDR1 SGHTA and CDR2 FQGNSA. V gave up 5 bases and J gave up 5 bases, with 17 bases separating them. The CDR3 is made up of 15 amino acids. Here the CDR3 reads CASSPHGDVGDTQYF. The CDR3 DNA follows: TGTGCCAGCAGCCCCCACGGGGACGTAGGAGATACGCAGTATTTT. The full variable domain, rest sourced from reference TRBV7-2 and TRBJ2-3, is GAGVSQSPSNKVTEKGKDVELRCDPISGHTALYWYRQSLGQGLEFLIYFQGNSAPDKSGLPSDRFSAERTGGSVSTLTIQRTQQEDSAVYLCASSPHGDVGDTQYFGPGTRLTVL.

The V call is TRBV7-2, the J call TRBJ2-7; TRBD1 matches at 10 bases. With 4 bases clipped from V and 1 base from J, the junction kept 7 bases outside the gene matches. The CDR3 sequence is 16 residues long. Germline assignment: CDR1 SGHTA and CDR2 FQGNSA. The chain's CDR3 is CASSSADRGTSYEQYF. The CDR3 coding sequence is TGTGCCAGCAGCTCGGCGGACAGGGGGACTTCCTACGAGCAGTACTTC.

This sequence joins TRBV28 and TRBJ2-3; tentatively, D is TRBD1 or TRBD2 (6 bases each). Trimming removed 5 bases at V and 2 bases at J, with 20 bases between. This CDR3 has 17 amino acids. Germline loops: CDR1 MDHEN, CDR2 SYDVKM. In DNA form, the CDR3 reads TGTGCCAGCAGTCCAGGGACTCAGGGGTTGCCCACAGATACGCAGTATTTT. This translates into CASSPGTQGLPTDTQYF.

V and J are TRBV2 and TRBJ1-5; D uncertain. CDR1 and CDR2 from the germline V gene are SNHLY and FYNNEI. Trimming stripped 2 bases from V and 6 bases from J, with 11 bases between. This CDR3 is built from 14 residues. Written as DNA, the CDR3 is TGTGCCAGCAGTGAATTGTTGCTTGGTCAGCCCCAGCATTTT. It yields the protein CASSELLLGQPQHF.

This chain connects TRBV5-1 to TRBJ2-3; 11 nucleotides align to TRBD2. The germline gives CDR1 SGHRS, CDR2 YFSETQ. The CDR3 sequence is 16 residues long. The J segment lost 6 bases and the V segment lost 3 bases, leaving 9 bases of the junction unmatched. The CDR3 sequence is CASSSIAGGIFDTQYF. CDR3 coding DNA: TGCGCCAGCAGCTCCATAGCGGGGGGGATCTTTGATACGCAGTATTTT. Looking up the rest from reference TRBV5-1 and TRBJ2-3 gives the full variable domain: KAGVTQTPRYLIKTRGQQVTLSCSPISGHRSVSWYQQTPGQGLQFLFEYFSETQRNKGNFPGRFSGRQFSNSRSEMNVSTLELGDSALYLCASSSIAGGIFDTQYFGPGTRLTVL.

The CDR3 sequence is CASSLGTGGRGNYGYTF. The CDR3 DNA is TGTGCCAGCAGTTTAGGGACAGGTGGCCGGGGCAACTATGGCTACACCTTC. This chain connects TRBV28 to TRBJ1-2, with 8 bases lining up with TRBD1. Germline V gene data show CDR1 as MDHEN and CDR2 as SYDVKM. V shed 2 bases and J 2 bases; nucleotides not matched to a gene: 10. CDR3 length: 17 amino acids.

This sequence joins TRBV2 and TRBJ2-2, with 7 nucleotides matching TRBD2. Germline trimming cut 7 bases from V and 1 base from J; bases unmatched to any gene: 18. Germline values: CDR1 SNHLY, CDR2 FYNNEI. The CDR3 runs 19 residues. The CDR3 loop is CASNAGGYPLTLNTGELFF. DNA for the CDR3: TGTGCCAGCAATGCCGGGGGGTATCCTCTTACCCTGAACACCGGGGAGCTGTTTTTT.

The chain couples TRBV5-4 to TRBJ2-5; tentatively, D is TRBD2 (7 bases). The CDR3 has 15 residues. V was shortened by 1 base and J by 2 bases, with 12 bases between the two germline ends. Germline CDR1 reads SGHNT; CDR2 reads YYREEE (reference sequence). CDR3: CASSLNRGAQETQYF. Written as DNA, the CDR3 is TGTGCCAGCAGCTTGAACCGGGGGGCTCAAGAGACCCAGTACTTC.

This sequence joins TRBV19 and TRBJ2-1; 11 bases fit TRBD2. Germline CDR1 LNHDA, CDR2 SQIVND (reference sequence). V lost 3 bases, J lost 6 bases, and 10 bases stayed unmatched. This CDR3 spans 17 amino acids. CDR3 amino acids: CASSIRASGGNPNEQFF. For the CDR3, the DNA is TGTGCCAGTAGTATCCGGGCTAGCGGGGGGAACCCCAATGAGCAGTTCTTC.

Note on this clone: At one end, the junction sequence differs from germline, possibly due to a read error. The CDR3 spells CASSSGGFRSDTQYF. DNA for the CDR3: TGTGCCAGCAGCTCGGGGGGGTTCAGATCAGACACGCAGTATTTT. The rearrangement uses TRBV5-4 and TRBJ2-3; TRBD2 agrees at 8 bases. The CDR3 runs 15 residues. Per germline, CDR1 SGHNT and CDR2 YYREEE (reference sequence). Full variable domain (missing parts from reference TRBV5-4 and TRBJ2-3): ETGVTQSPTHLIKTRGQQVTLRCSSQSGHNTVSWYQQALGQGPQFIFQYYREEENGRGNFPPRFSGLQFPNYSSELNVNALELDDSALYLCASSSGGFRSDTQYFGPGTRLTVL.

This clone came up a few times. The rearrangement uses TRBV19 and TRBJ1-4, with 7 bases identical to TRBD1. The germline CDR1 and CDR2 sequences are LNHDA and SQIVND (reference sequence). The CDR3 totals 14 residues. V lost 6 bases, J lost 6 bases, and 7 bases stayed unmatched. This chain's CDR3 is CASRGQEYHEKLFF. DNA of the CDR3: TGTGCCAGTAGAGGACAGGAGTATCATGAAAAACTGTTTTTT.

The gene calls are TRBV5-4 and TRBJ2-1; D might be TRBD1 (5 bases). This CDR3 has 13 residues. V lost 4 bases and J lost 4, with 9 bases in between. CDR1 SGHNT and CDR2 YYREEE come from the germline V gene (reference sequence). CDR3 residues: CASSLGPYNEQFF. CDR3 DNA: TGTGCCAGCAGCCTGGGGCCTTACAATGAGCAGTTCTTC.

The CDR3 DNA is TGTGGCTCATATCTGGGAACTGGAAACACCATATATTTT. Protein sequence: CGSYLGTGNTIYF. The J gene is TRBJ1-3, the V gene TRBV10-3, with D unclear. The CDR3 loop spans 13 amino acids. Germline values: CDR1 ENHRY, CDR2 SYGVKD.

The DNA for the CDR3 is TGTGCCAGCAGCGTAGATGTACTCCTGGGGGGCTACACCTTC. Encoded protein: CASSVDVLLGGYTF. The chain combines TRBV9 with TRBJ1-2; D not certain. The germline V gene encodes CDR1 SGDLS and CDR2 YYNGEE. The CDR3 has 14 residues. V lost 0 bases, J lost 8 bases, and 14 bases lay in between.

The chain is built from TRBV5-1 and TRBJ2-5; possibly TRBD2 for D (5 bases). This CDR3 has 13 amino acids. Between the trimmed V and J ends, which lost 4 bases and 5 bases, there was a span of 12 bases. CDR1 is SGHRS and CDR2 is YFSETQ in the germline V gene. CDR3 in amino acids: CASSQDRGETQYF. The CDR3 DNA reads TGCGCCAGCAGCCAGGACCGAGGGGAGACCCAGTACTTC.

This clone was seen only once. The V and J genes are TRBV11-2 and TRBJ2-2; 8 bases map to TRBD1. Germline lookup yields CDR1 SGHAT and CDR2 FQNNGV. This CDR3 has 13 residues. V shed 8 bases and J 5 bases; nucleotides not matched to a gene: 4. CDR3 residues: CASRQGTTGELFF. For the CDR3, the DNA is TGTGCCAGCCGACAGGGGACTACCGGGGAGCTGTTTTTT. Using reference TRBV11-2 and TRBJ2-2 for the parts outside the CDR3, the full variable domain is EAGVAQSPRYKIIEKRQSVAFWCNPISGHATLYWYQQILGQGPKLLIQFQNNGVVDDSQLPKDRFSAERLKGVDSTLKIQPAKLEDSAVYLCASRQGTTGELFFGEGSRLTVL.

The gene calls are TRBV18 and TRBJ2-5, with 12 positions matching TRBD2. The length of the CDR3 is 14 residues. The junction had 2 bases not matched to a gene; V was cut back by 8 bases and J by 1 base. In germline, CDR1 is KGHSH, CDR2 LQKENI. The chain's CDR3 is CASQTSGGQETQYF. The DNA of the CDR3 is TGTGCCAGCCAGACTAGCGGGGGCCAAGAGACCCAGTACTTC.

This clone was counted a single time. This chain uses TRBV5-6 with TRBJ2-2; maybe TRBD1 (5 bases). Germline V gene data show CDR1 as SGHDT and CDR2 as YYEEEE. V shed 4 bases and J shed 0 bases, with 10 bases lying between them. This CDR3 is built from 15 residues. The CDR3 loop is CASSPTVTNTGELFF. The CDR3 DNA reads TGTGCCAGCAGCCCGACAGTAACGAACACCGGGGAGCTGTTTTTT.

The rearrangement uses TRBV5-6 and TRBJ2-3; 14 bases map to TRBD2. The CDR3 contains 18 residues. The trim removed 6 bases at V and 3 bases at J, leaving 12 bases unmatched. Germline lookup yields CDR1 SGHDT and CDR2 YYEEEE. The CDR3 region is CASTIGPGLAGGTDTQYF. The CDR3 nucleotides are TGTGCCAGCACCATCGGACCCGGACTAGCGGGGGGAACAGATACGCAGTATTTT. Based on the CDR3 plus reference TRBV5-6 and TRBJ2-3, the full variable domain is DAGVTQSPTHLIKTRGQQVTLRCSPKSGHDTVSWYQQALGQGPQFIFQYYEEEERQRGNFPDRFSGHQFPNYSSELNVNALLLGDSALYLCASTIGPGLAGGTDTQYFGPGTRLTVL.

The chain joins TRBV19 to TRBJ2-1; 7 nucleotides align to TRBD2. This CDR3 is built from 17 residues. Germline lookup yields CDR1 LNHDA and CDR2 SQIVND (reference sequence). V gave up 4 bases and J gave up 2 bases; unmatched junction bases: 11. The CDR3 DNA sequence: TGTGCCAGTAGTACCTCTTCGGGGGGAGTAACCTACAATGAGCAGTTCTTC. Translating gives CASSTSSGGVTYNEQFF.